This note documents a single TCR beta chain sequence. Its antigen is unknown. A much more abundant neighbour one base away suggests this may be a read error. The authors ran a second PCR of roughly 6 to 12 cycles using a sample-barcoded 5' primer and a J-beta primer mix. Each cDNA was tagged by a template-switch adaptor containing 12 random nucleotides. TCRdb re-analysed the 5' RACE reads in MiXCR, keeping a single row per CDR3 protein. The sample includes hundreds of thousands of distinct CDR3 sequences, roughly half of them seen just once. The CDR3 is 18 amino acids. V was cut by 0 bases and J by 0 bases, with 13 bases left in between. The V gene's germline CDR1 is SGDLS and CDR2 YYNGEE. RNA extraction gave at least 5.5 micrograms of total RNA per sample. This sample is drawn from a study of blood T cells in healthy people across ages. Study findings and constraints: Naive T cell percentage showed a strong correlation with TCR beta diversity. Greater diversity and more naive CD4+ cells were seen in long-lived donors than in aged donors.

The receptor comes from a woman at least 80 years old in good health. The specimen sequenced was blood. The rearrangement joins TRBV9 to TRBJ1-6, with a tentative D call TRBD1 (5 bases). CDR3 protein: CASSVAGHTSSYNSPLHF. The CDR3 DNA reads TGTGCCAGCAGCGTAGCAGGACACACGAGCTCCTATAATTCACCCCTCCACTTT.